This TCR beta chain was observed in a study of response to subunit inactivated influenza vaccine. Study observations and caveats: A suggestion made by the authors is that each seasonal influenza vaccination recruits few new T cells.

This clonotype was counted a few times. As yet, its antigen is unknown. TCRdb re-called the RT-PCR reads through MiXCR, storing one row per CDR3 protein. The sample carries over 750,000 distinct CDR3 sequences, 21% recorded once. This receptor was taken from a man aged 50 or older who received an inactivated influenza vaccine. The sequenced sample was PBMCs from blood, obtained more than 4 days after vaccination.

The CDR3 nucleotides are TGTGCCAGCAGCTTAGTTGGGACACGTTTTAGCAATCAGCCCCAGCATTTT. Translation gives CASSLVGTRFSNQPQHF. The rearrangement uses TRBV7-2 and TRBJ1-5; a possible D gene is TRBD1 (6 bases). The CDR3 has 17 amino acids. Germline CDR1 reads SGHTA; CDR2 reads FQGNSA. Trimming took off 1 base at V and 0 bases at J, with 13 bases between the two ends.